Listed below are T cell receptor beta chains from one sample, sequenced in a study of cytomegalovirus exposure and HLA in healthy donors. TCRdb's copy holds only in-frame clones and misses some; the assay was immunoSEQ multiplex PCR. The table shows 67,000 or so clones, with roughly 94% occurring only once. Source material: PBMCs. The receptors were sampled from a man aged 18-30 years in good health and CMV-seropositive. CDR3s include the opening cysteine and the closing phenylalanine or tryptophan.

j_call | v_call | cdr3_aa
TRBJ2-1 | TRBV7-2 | CASSRDRPYENEQFF
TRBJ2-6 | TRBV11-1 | CASSLGEAGANVLTF
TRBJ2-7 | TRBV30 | CAWGTGGKQYF
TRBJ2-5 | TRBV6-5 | CASTPGQGRVETQYF
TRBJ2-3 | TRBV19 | CASSSSHGDTQYF
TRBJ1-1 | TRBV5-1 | CASSFGAGMNTEAFF
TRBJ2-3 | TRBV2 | CASRNSGLSTDTQYF
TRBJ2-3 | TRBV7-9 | CASSRTFSGGTDTQYF
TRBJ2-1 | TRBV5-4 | CASSLRLAPGEQFF
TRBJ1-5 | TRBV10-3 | CAISESSQGHRQPQHF
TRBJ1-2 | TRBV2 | CASRRESYGYTF
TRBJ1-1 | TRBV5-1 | CASRQGRNTEAFF
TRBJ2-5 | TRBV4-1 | CASSQVDRVQETQYF
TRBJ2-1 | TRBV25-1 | CASGTSGSYNEQFF
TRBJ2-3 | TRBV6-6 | CASSQFQVGLSDTQYF
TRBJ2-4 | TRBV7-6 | CASSLGPGGSKNIQYF